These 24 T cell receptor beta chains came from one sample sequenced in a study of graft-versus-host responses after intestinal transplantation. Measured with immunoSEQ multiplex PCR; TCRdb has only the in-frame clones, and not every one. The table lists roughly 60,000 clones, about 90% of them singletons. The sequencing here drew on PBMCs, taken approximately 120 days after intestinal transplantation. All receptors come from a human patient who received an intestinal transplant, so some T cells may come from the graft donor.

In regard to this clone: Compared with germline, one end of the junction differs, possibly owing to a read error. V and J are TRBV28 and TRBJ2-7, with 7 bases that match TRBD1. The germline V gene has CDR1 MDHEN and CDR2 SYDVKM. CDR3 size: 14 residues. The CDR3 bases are TGTGCCAGCACAACCAGGGGGAGCTCCTACGAGCAGTGCTTC. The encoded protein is CASTTRGSSYEQCF. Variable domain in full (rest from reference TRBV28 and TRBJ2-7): DVKVTQSSRYLVKRTGEKVFLECVQDMDHENMFWYRQDPGLGLRLIYFSYDVKMKEKGDIPEGYSVSREKKERFSLILESASTNQTSMYLCASTTRGSSYEQCFGPGTRLTVT.

The CDR3: CASGEWRTNEKLFF. CDR3 DNA sequence: TGTGCCAGTGGGGAATGGCGAACTAATGAAAAACTGTTTTTT. The gene calls are TRBV6-1 and TRBJ1-4; D remains unclear. V dropped 9 bases and J dropped 1 base, with 12 bases sitting between them. Germline V CDR1 and CDR2: MNHNS, SASEGT. The CDR3 covers 14 residues.

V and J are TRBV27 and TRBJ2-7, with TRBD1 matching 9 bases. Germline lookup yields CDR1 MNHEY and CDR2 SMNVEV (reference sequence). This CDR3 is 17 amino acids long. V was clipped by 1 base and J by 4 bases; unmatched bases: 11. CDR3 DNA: TGTGCCAGCAGTTTATTGACAGGGGGGCGCACTATTTACGAGCAGTACTTC. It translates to CASSLLTGGRTIYEQYF.

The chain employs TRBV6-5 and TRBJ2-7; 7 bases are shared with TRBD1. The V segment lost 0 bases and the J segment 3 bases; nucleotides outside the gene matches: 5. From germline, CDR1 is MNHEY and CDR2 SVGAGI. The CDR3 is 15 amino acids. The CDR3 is CASSYSGQAHYEQYF. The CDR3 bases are TGTGCCAGCAGTTACTCTGGACAGGCTCACTACGAGCAGTACTTC.

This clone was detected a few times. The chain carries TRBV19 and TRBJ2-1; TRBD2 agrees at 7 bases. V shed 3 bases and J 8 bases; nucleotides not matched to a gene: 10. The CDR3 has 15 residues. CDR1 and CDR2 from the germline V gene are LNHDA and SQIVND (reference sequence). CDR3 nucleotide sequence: TGTGCCAGTAGTATCTCTAGCGGAGGGCCCGATGAGCAGTTCTTC. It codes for CASSISSGGPDEQFF.

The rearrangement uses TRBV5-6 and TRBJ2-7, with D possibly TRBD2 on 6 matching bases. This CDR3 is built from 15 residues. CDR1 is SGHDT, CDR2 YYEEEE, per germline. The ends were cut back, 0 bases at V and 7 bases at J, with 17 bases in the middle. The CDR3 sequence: CASSLVATRGGEQYF. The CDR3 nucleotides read TGTGCCAGCAGCTTGGTAGCGACTAGAGGTGGGGAGCAGTACTTC.

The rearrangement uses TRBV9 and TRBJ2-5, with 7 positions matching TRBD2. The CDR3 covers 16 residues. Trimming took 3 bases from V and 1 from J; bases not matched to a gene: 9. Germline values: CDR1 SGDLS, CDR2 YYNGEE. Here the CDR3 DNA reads TGTGCCAGCAGCGCATCAGGGTCGGGGGGCCAAGAGACCCAGTACTTC. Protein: CASSASGSGGQETQYF. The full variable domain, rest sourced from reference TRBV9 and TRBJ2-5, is DSGVTQTPKHLITATGQRVTLRCSPRSGDLSVYWYQQSLDQGLQFLIQYYNGEERAKGNILERFSAQQFPDLHSELNLSSLELGDSALYFCASSASGSGGQETQYFGPGTRLLVL.

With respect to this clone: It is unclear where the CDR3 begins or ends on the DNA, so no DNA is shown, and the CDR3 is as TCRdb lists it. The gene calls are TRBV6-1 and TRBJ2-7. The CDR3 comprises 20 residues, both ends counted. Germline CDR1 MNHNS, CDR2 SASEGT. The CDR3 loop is CASSEAWPFSYEQYFNEQYF.

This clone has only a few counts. CDR3 protein: CAISERGHINYGYTF. CDR3 DNA: TGTGCCATCAGTGAACGAGGACATATCAACTATGGCTACACCTTC. This chain links TRBV10-3 with TRBJ1-2; TRBD1 might be the D (5 bases). From germline, CDR1 is ENHRY and CDR2 SYGVKD. Trimming pared 3 bases from V and 2 bases from J, leaving 13 bases between. This CDR3 has 15 residues.

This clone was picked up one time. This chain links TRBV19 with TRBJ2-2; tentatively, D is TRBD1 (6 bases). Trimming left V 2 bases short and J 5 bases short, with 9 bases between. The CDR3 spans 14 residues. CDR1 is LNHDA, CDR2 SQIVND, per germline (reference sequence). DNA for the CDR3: TGTGCCAGTAGTATACGGACAGCAACCGGGGAGCTGTTTTTT. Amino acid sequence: CASSIRTATGELFF.

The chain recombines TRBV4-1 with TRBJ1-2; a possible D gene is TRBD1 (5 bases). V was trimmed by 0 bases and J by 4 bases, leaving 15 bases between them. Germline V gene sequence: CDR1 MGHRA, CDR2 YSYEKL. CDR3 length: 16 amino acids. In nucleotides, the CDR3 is TGCGCCAGCAGCCAAGATCTGATAGGGGTGGGCTATGGCTACACCTTC. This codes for CASSQDLIGVGYGYTF.

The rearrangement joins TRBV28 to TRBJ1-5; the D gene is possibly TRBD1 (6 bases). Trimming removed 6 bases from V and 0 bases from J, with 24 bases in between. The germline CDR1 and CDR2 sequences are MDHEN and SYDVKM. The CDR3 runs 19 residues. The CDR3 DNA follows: TGTGCCAGCAGACCAAACCGGTCCGGGACACCCTATAGCAATCAGCCCCAGCATTTT. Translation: CASRPNRSGTPYSNQPQHF.

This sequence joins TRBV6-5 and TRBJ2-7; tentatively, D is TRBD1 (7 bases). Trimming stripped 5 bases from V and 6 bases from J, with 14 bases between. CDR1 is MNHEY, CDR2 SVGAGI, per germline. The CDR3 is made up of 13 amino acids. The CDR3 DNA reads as TGTGCCAGCAGTGGTCGACAGGGAGGCGAGCAGTACTTC. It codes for CASSGRQGGEQYF.

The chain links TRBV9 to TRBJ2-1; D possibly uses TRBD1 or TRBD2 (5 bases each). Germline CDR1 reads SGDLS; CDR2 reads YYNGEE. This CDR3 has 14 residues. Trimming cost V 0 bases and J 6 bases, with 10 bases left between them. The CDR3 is CASSVGGRGNEQFF. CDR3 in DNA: TGTGCCAGCAGCGTAGGGGGACGAGGCAATGAGCAGTTCTTC.

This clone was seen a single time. The CDR3 DNA sequence: TGTGCCAGCAGTTTGCAAAACAGGGGGCTTGGCTACACCTTC. It codes for CASSLQNRGLGYTF. V and J are TRBV28 and TRBJ1-2, with 9 bases identical to TRBD1. Germline values: CDR1 MDHEN, CDR2 SYDVKM. The length of the CDR3 is 14 residues. The V and J ends lost 3 bases and 7 bases, in that order; junction bases with no gene match: 6.

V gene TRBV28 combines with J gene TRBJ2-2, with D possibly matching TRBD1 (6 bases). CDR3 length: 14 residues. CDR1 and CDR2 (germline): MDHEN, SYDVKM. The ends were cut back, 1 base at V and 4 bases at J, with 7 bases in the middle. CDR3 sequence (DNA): TGTGCCAGCAGTTTATCAGGGGCCACCGGGGAGCTGTTTTTT. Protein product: CASSLSGATGELFF.

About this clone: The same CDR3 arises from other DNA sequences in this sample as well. The CDR3 spells CASSPSLTDTQYF. The CDR3 DNA reads TGTGCCAGCTCACCTAGTTTGACAGATACGCAGTATTTT. V and J are TRBV18 and TRBJ2-3; D ambiguous. Germline V gene lookup returns CDR1 KGHSH and CDR2 LQKENI. The V end was cut by 3 bases, the J end by 3 bases, with 7 bases between. The CDR3 contains 13 residues. Full variable domain (outside the CDR3, taken from reference TRBV18 and TRBJ2-3): NAGVMQNPRHLVRRRGQEARLRCSPMKGHSHVYWYRQLPEEGLKFMVYLQKENIIDESGMPKERFSAEFPKEGPSILRIQQVVRGDSAAYFCASSPSLTDTQYFGPGTRLTVL.

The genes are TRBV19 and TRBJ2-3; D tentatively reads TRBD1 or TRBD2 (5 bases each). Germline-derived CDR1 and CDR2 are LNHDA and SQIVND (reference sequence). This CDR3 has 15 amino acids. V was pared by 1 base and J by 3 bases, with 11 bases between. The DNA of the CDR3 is TGTGCCAGTAGTATAGGTGGGGGTTCGACAGATACGCAGTATTTT. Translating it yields CASSIGGGSTDTQYF.

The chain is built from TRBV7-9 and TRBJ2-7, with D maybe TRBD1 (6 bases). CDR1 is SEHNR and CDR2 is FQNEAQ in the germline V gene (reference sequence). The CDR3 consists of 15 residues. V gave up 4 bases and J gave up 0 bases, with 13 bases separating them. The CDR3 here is CASSSGVSPSYEQYF. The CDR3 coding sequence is TGTGCCAGCAGCTCAGGGGTTTCCCCCTCCTACGAGCAGTACTTC.

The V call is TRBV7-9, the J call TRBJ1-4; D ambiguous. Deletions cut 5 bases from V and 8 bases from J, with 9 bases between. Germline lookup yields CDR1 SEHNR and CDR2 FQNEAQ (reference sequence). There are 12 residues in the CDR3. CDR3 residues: CASSPGLEKLFF. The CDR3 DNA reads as TGTGCCAGCAGCCCCGGCTTAGAAAAACTGTTTTTT.

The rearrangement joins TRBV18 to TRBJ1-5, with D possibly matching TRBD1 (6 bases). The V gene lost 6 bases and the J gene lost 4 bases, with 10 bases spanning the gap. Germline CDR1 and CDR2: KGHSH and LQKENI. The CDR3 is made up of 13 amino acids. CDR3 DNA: TGTGCCAGCTCGCCGGGACAAAATCAGCCCCAGCATTTT. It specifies CASSPGQNQPQHF.

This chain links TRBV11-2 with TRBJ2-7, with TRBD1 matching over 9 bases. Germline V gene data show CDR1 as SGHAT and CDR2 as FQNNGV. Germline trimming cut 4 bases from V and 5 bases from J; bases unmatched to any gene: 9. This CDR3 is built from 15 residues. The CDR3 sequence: CASSWAGTGSHEQYF. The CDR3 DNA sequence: TGTGCCAGCAGCTGGGCCGGGACAGGGTCCCACGAGCAGTACTTC.

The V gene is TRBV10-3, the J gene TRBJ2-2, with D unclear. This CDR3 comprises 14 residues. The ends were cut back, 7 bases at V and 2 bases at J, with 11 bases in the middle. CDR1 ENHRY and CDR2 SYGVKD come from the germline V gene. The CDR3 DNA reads TGTGCCATCAAATTGGCAGTTAACACCGGGGAGCTGTTTTTT. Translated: CAIKLAVNTGELFF.

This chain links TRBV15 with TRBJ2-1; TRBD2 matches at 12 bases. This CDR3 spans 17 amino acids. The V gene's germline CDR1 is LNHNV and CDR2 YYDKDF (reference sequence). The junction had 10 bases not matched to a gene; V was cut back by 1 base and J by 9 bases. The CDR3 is CATSRAETSGRFREQFF. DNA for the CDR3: TGTGCCACCAGCAGAGCCGAGACTAGCGGGAGATTTCGTGAGCAGTTCTTC.